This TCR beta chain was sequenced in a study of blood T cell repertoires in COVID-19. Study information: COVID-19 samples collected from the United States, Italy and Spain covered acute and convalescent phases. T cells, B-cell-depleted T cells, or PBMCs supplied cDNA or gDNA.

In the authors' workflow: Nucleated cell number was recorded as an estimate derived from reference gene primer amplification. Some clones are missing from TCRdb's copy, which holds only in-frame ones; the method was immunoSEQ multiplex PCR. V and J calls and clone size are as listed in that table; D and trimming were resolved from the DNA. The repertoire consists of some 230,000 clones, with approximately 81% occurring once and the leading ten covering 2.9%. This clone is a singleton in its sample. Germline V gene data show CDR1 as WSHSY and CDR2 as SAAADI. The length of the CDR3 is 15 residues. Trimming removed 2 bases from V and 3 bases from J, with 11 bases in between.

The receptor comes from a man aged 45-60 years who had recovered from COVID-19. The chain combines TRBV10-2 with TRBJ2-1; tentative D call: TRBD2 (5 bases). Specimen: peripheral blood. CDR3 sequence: CASSERENLYNEQFF. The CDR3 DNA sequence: TGCGCCAGCAGTGAGAGGGAGAACCTCTACAATGAGCAGTTCTTC.